The rows below give T cell receptor beta chains drawn from one sample of a study of control samples from healthy donors and cancer patients. Clones were read by immunoSEQ multiplex PCR, and TCRdb kept only the in-frame ones, dropping some. This sample carries 60,000 to 85,000 clones, almost 95% of them seen once, and the ten largest clones take 5% to 6.5%. The sample comprised blood. The source of these receptors is a woman aged 55-69 years in good health. Both conserved end residues are part of each CDR3. Fields, in order: J gene, clone size, CDR3 length, V gene, D gene, CDR3 DNA, CDR3 protein. D genes are given only for firm matches. The size of a clone is reported for some rows only, either as once, few or many, or as a class for expanded clones.

TRBJ1-1,.,14,TRBV6-5,.,TGTGCCAGCACCGAAGGGGGGACCAACACTGAAGCTTTCTTT,CASTEGGTNTEAFF
TRBJ2-7,.,15,TRBV28,.,TGTGCCAGCAGTTTTGAAGGAGCCCACTCCTACGAGCAGTACTTC,CASSFEGAHSYEQYF
TRBJ2-5,.,14,TRBV30,TRBD2,TGTGCCTGGAGTGTGGGGGAGGGCCGAGAGACCCAGTACTTC,CAWSVGEGRETQYF
TRBJ1-6,.,16,TRBV9,TRBD1,TGTGCCAGCAGCGTAGGATCGGCAGGGGGCCAATCACCCCTCCACTTT,CASSVGSAGGQSPLHF
TRBJ2-7,.,13,TRBV21-1,.,TGTGCCAGCACCCCCGACAGGACCTACGAGCAGTACTTC,CASTPDRTYEQYF
TRBJ1-5,few,15,TRBV24-1,TRBD1,TGTGCCACCAGTGAGGGACAGGGGTACAATCAGCCCCAGCATTTT,CATSEGQGYNQPQHF
TRBJ2-7,.,17,TRBV28,TRBD2,TGTGCCAGCAGTCATCCACCGGGACTAGCGCTATCCTACGAGCAGTACTTC,CASSHPPGLALSYEQYF
TRBJ1-3,.,15,TRBV18,TRBD1,TGTGCCAGCTCGTCAGGGACAGCCTCTGGAAACACCATATATTTT,CASSSGTASGNTIYF
TRBJ2-1,.,11,TRBV29-1,.,TGCAGCGTTGAAGCGAACAATGAGCAGTTCTTC,CSVEANNEQFF
TRBJ2-2,.,13,TRBV18,.,TGTGCCAGCTCACCACCTGTCACCGGGGAGCTGTTTTTT,CASSPPVTGELFF
TRBJ2-1,.,16,TRBV4-1,.,TGCGCCAGCAGCCCACTTGGGGTGGGTATAGGAAATGAGCAGTTCTTC,CASSPLGVGIGNEQFF
TRBJ2-3,.,15,TRBV28,.,TGTGCCAGCAGTTCTCCGGACCGGTTGAGTGATACGCAGTATTTT,CASSSPDRLSDTQYF
TRBJ1-3,once,15,TRBV6-5,.,TGTGCCAGCAGTTACTCATCAGGGCTTGGAAACACCATATATTTT,CASSYSSGLGNTIYF
TRBJ2-2,few,13,TRBV2,.,TGTGCCAGCAGTGAAGGTCCCACCGGGGAGCTGTTTTTT,CASSEGPTGELFF
TRBJ2-1,.,18,TRBV18,TRBD1,TGTGCCAGCTCACCCAAAAGCCCAGGACAGGGCTCAGGTAATGAGCAGTTCTTC,CASSPKSPGQGSGNEQFF
TRBJ2-6,.,19,TRBV7-2,TRBD1,TGTGCCAGCAGCCCAACTTCCGGGACAGGGAGATCTGGGGCCAACGTCCTGACTTTC,CASSPTSGTGRSGANVLTF